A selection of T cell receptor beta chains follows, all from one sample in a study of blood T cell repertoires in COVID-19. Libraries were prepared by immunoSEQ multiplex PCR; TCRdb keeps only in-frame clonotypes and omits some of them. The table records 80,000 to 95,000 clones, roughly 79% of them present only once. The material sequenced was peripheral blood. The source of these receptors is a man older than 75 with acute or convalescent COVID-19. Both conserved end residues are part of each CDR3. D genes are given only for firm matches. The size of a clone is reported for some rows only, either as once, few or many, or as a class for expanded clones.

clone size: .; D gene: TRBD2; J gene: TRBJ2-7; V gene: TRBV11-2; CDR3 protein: CASSFGRTSGRAREQYF; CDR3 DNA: TGTGCCAGCAGCTTCGGCAGGACTAGCGGGAGAGCGCGGGAGCAGTACTTC
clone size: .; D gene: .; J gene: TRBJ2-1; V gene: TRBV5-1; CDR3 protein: CASSPNHYLHEQFF; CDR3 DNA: TGCGCCAGCAGCCCTAACCACTACCTCCATGAGCAGTTCTTC
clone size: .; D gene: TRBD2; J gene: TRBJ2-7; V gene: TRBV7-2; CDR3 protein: CASSTPGTSTYEQYF; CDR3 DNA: TGTGCCAGCAGCACCCCCGGGACTAGTACCTACGAGCAGTACTTC
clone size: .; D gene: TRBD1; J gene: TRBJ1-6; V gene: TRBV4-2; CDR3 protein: CASSQEDRGLRSPLHF; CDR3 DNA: TGTGCCAGCAGCCAAGAAGACAGGGGGTTGCGGTCACCCCTCCACTTT
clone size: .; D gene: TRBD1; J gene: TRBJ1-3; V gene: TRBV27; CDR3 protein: CASSAGQDSGNTIYF; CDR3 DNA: TGTGCCAGCAGTGCGGGACAGGACTCTGGAAACACCATATATTTT
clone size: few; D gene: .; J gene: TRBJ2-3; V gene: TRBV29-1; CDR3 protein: CSVETGTDTQYF; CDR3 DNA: TGCAGCGTTGAAACAGGCACAGATACGCAGTATTTT
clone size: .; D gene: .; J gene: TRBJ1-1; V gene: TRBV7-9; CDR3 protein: CASTRTDEAFF; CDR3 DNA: TGTGCCAGCACCCGGACAGATGAAGCTTTCTTT
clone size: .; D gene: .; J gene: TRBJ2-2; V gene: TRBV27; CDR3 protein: CASSPGPGTTNTGELFF; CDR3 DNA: TGTGCCAGCAGTCCCGGCCCAGGGACAACGAACACCGGGGAGCTGTTTTTT
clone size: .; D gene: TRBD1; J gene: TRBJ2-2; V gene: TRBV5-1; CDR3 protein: CASSGQGRGELFF; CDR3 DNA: TGCGCCAGCAGCGGACAGGGTCGCGGGGAGCTGTTTTTT
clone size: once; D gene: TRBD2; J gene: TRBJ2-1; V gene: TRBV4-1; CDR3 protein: CASSQASGRSNEQFF; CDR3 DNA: TGCGCCAGCAGCCAGGCTAGCGGGAGAAGCAATGAGCAGTTCTTC
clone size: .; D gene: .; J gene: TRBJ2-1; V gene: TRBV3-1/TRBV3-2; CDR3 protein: CASSQDLASRFF; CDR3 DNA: TGTGCCAGCAGCCAAGACTTAGCATCACGGTTCTTC
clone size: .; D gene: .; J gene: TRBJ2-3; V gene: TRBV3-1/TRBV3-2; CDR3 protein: CASSPLWLTDTQYF; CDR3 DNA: TGTGCCAGCAGCCCCCTCTGGCTCACAGATACGCAGTATTTT
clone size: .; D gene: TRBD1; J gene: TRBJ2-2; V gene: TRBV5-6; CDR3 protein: CASSPGTGGGELFF; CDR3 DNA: TGTGCCAGCAGCCCCGGGACAGGGGGTGGGGAGCTGTTTTTT
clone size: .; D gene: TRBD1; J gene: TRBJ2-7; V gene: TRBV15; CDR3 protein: CATSRGGQGAYEQYF; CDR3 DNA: TGTGCCACCAGCAGAGGGGGACAGGGGGCCTACGAGCAGTACTTC
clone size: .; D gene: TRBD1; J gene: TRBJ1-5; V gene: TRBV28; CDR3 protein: CASSYGQGRQPQHF; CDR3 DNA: TGTGCCAGCAGTTACGGACAGGGCCGGCAGCCCCAGCATTTT
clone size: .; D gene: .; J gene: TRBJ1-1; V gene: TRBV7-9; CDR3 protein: CARDRLLNTEAFF; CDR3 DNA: TGTGCCAGGGACCGACTATTGAACACTGAAGCTTTCTTT
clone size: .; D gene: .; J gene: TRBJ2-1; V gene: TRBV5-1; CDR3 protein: CASSLGGQTFNEQFF; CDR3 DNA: TGCGCCAGCAGCTTGGGAGGACAGACTTTTAATGAGCAGTTCTTC
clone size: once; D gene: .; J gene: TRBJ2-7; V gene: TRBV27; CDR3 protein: CASSASGHNSYEQYF; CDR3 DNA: TGTGCCAGCAGTGCCTCGGGACACAACTCCTACGAGCAGTACTTC
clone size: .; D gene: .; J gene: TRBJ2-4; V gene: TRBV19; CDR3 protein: CASSIDERATRWYF; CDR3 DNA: TGTGCCAGTAGTATAGACGAACGGGCGACTAGGTGGTACTTC
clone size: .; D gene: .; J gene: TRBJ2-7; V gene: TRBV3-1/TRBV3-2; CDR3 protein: CASSTVGQTYEQYF; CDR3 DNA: TGTGCCAGCAGCACAGTCGGACAGACCTACGAGCAGTACTTC
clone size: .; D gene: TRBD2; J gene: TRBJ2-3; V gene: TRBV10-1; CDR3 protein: CASSALAGDSTDTQYF; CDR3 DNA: TGCGCCAGCAGTGCGCTAGCGGGAGATAGTACAGATACGCAGTATTTT
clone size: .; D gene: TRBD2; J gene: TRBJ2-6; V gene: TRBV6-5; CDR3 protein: CASSPSGSRANVLTF; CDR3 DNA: TGTGCCAGCAGTCCTAGCGGGAGCAGGGCCAACGTCCTGACTTTC
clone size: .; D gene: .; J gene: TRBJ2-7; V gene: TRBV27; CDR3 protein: CASSLRGADEQYF; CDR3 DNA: TGTGCCAGCAGCCTAAGGGGCGCGGACGAGCAGTACTTC
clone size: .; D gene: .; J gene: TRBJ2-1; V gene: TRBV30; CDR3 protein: CAWRQLLQNNEQFF; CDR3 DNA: TGTGCCTGGAGACAGTTATTACAAAACAATGAGCAGTTCTTC
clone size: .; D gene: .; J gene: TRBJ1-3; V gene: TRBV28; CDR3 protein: CASSFRDIDRNTIYF; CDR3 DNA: TGTGCCAGCAGTTTCCGGGATATTGATCGAAACACCATATATTTT
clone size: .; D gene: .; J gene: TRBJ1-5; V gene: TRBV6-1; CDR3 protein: CASSEDASPYQPQHF; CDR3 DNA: TGTGCCAGCAGTGAAGACGCTAGCCCATATCAGCCCCAGCATTTT
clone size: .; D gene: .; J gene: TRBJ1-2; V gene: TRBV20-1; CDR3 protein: CSARDQGYTF; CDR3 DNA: TGCAGTGCTAGAGATCAAGGCTACACCTTC
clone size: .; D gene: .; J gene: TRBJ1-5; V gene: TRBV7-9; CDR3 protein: CASSFSLGAGDQPQHF; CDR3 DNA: TGTGCCAGCAGCTTTAGTCTGGGAGCAGGAGATCAGCCCCAGCATTTT
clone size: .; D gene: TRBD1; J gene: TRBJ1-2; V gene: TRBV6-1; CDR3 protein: CASSESTGTASPYGYTF; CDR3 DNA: TGTGCCAGCAGTGAAAGCACCGGGACAGCCTCTCCGTATGGCTACACCTTC
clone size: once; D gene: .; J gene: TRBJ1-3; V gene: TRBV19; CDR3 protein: CASSIGAYSGNTIYF; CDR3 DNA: TGTGCCAGTAGTATTGGGGCCTACTCTGGAAACACCATATATTTT
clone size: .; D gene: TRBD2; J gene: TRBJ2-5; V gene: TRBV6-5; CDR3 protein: CASQRTSGAKETQYF; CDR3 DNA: TGTGCCAGCCAGCGGACTAGCGGGGCAAAAGAGACCCAGTACTTC
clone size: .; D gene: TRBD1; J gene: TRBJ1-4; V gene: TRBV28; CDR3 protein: CASRTGGAERGLFF; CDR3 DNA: TGTGCCAGCAGGACAGGGGGCGCAGAGAGGGGACTGTTTTTT
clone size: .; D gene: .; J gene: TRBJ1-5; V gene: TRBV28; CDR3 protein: CASSFVGGRQPQHF; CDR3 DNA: TGTGCCAGCAGTTTCGTAGGGGGTCGCCAGCCCCAGCATTTT
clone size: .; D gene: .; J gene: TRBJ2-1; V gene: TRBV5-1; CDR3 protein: CASSLQAGAPRGNEQFF; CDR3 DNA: TGCGCCAGCAGCTTGCAAGCGGGAGCCCCCAGGGGGAATGAGCAGTTCTTC
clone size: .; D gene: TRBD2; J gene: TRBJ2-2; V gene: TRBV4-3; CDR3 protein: CASSQDHASGGGTGELFF; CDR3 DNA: TGCGCCAGCAGCCAAGATCATGCTAGCGGGGGAGGGACCGGGGAGCTGTTTTTT
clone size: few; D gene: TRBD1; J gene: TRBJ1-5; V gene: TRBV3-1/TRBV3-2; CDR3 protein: CASSGTGNQPQHF; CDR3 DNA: TGTGCCAGCAGCGGGACAGGCAATCAGCCCCAGCATTTT
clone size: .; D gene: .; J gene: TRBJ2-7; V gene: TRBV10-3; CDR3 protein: CAISDLGQSYEQYF; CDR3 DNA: TGTGCCATCAGTGACCTGGGACAATCCTACGAGCAGTACTTC
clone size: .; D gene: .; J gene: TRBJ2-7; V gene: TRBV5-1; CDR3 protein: CASSPPGYEQYF; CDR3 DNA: TGCGCCAGCAGCCCTCCGGGCTACGAGCAGTACTTC
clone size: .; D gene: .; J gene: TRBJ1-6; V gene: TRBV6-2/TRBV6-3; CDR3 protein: CASSYDGGSPLHF; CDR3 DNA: TGTGCCAGCAGTTACGACGGAGGATCACCCCTCCACTTT
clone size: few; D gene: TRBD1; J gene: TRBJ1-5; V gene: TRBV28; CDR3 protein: CASSPRTGGYQPQHF; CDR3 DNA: TGTGCCAGCAGTCCCAGGACAGGGGGCTACCAGCCCCAGCATTTT
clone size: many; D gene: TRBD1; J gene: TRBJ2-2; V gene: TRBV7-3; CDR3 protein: CASSLRGTGGTGELFF; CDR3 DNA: TGTGCCAGCAGCTTACGAGGGACAGGGGGCACCGGGGAGCTGTTTTTT
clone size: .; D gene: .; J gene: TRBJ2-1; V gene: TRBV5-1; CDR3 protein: CASSVQVGSGNEQFF; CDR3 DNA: TGCGCCAGCTCGGTACAGGTGGGCTCGGGCAATGAGCAGTTCTTC
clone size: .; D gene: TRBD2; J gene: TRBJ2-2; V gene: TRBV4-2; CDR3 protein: CASSQDSGRLAGLWELFF; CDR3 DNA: TGTGCCAGCAGCCAAGATTCGGGTAGACTAGCGGGATTGTGGGAGCTGTTTTTT
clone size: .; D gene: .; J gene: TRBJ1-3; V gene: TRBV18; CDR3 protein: CASSAERLSGNTIYF; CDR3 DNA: TGTGCCAGCTCAGCTGAGCGGCTTTCTGGAAACACCATATATTTT
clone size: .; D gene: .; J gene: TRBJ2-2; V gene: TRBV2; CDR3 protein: CASQGTGELFF; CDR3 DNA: TGTGCCAGCCAGGGAACCGGGGAGCTGTTTTTT
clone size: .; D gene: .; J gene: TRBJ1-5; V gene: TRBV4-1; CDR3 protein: CASSQEAASYRNQPQHF; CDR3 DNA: TGCGCCAGCAGCCAAGAAGCGGCAAGTTATCGCAATCAGCCCCAGCATTTT
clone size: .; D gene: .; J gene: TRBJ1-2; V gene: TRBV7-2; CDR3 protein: CASSSIGQPAGYGYTF; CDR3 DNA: TGTGCCAGCAGCTCGATAGGACAGCCTGCGGGCTATGGCTACACCTTC
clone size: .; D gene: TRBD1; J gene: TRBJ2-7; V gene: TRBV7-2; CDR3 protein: CASSLTGTVGFEQYF; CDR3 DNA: TGTGCCAGCAGCTTGACCGGGACAGTGGGGTTCGAGCAGTACTTC
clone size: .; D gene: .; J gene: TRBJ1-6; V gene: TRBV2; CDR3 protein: CASRPYLDSNSPLHF; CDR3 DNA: TGTGCCAGCAGACCCTACTTGGACAGTAATTCACCCCTCCACTTT
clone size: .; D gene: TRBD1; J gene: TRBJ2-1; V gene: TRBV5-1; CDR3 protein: CASSRGQGPYNEQFF; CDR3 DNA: TGCGCCAGCAGCAGGGGACAGGGACCCTACAATGAGCAGTTCTTC
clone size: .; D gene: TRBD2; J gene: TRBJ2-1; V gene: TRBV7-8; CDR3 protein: CASTSYNQRDSYNEQFF; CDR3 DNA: TGTGCCAGCACCTCGTACAACCAGCGGGACTCCTACAATGAGCAGTTCTTC
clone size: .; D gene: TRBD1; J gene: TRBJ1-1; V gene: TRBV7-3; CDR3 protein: CASSLTGTGGASPEAFF; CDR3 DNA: TGTGCCAGCAGCTTAACCGGGACAGGGGGCGCCTCCCCTGAAGCTTTCTTT
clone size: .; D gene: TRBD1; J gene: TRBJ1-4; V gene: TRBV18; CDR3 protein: CASSRLWTGGSEKLFF; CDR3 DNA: TGTGCCAGCTCACGACTTTGGACAGGGGGGAGTGAAAAACTGTTTTTT
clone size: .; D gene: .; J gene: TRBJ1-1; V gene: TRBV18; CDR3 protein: CASSPQGVGSGTEAFF; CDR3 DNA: TGTGCCAGCTCACCACAAGGCGTGGGATCGGGAACTGAAGCTTTCTTT
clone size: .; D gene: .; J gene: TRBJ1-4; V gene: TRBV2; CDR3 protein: CASSEEDSQKLFF; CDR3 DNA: TGTGCCAGCAGTGAAGAAGACAGCCAAAAACTGTTTTTT
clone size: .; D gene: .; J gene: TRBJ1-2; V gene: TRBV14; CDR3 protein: CASSQGTAYGYTF; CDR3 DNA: TGTGCCAGCAGCCAAGGGACAGCCTATGGCTACACCTTC
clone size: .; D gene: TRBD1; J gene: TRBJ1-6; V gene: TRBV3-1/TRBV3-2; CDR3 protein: CASSLGQANSPLHF; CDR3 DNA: TGTGCCAGCAGCCTGGGACAGGCTAATTCACCCCTCCACTTT
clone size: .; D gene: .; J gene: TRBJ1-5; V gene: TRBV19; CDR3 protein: CASSLASGGNQPQHF; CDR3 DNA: TGTGCCAGTAGTCTCGCGTCAGGGGGCAATCAGCCCCAGCATTTT
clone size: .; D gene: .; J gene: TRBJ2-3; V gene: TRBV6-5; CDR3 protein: CASKPLRGSTDTQYF; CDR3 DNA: TGTGCCAGCAAACCCCTTAGGGGTAGCACAGATACGCAGTATTTT
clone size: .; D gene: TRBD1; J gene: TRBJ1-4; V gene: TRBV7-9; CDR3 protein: CASSLAGQVRNEKLFF; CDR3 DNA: TGTGCCAGCAGCTTAGCCGGACAGGTCCGAAATGAAAAACTGTTTTTT